This T cell receptor beta chain derives from a study of neoadjuvant anti-PD-1 for oral cavity cancer. Study overall: Most patients had three to four biweekly doses of 3 mg/kg nivolumab before resection. Patients without progression received a fourth nivolumab dose around day 43, then surgical resection on days 50-56.

Indicated time point: after neoadjuvant nivolumab, at surgical resection. Patients had newly diagnosed, untreated stage II-IVA oral cavity squamous cell carcinoma. Assay used: immunoSEQ multiplex PCR; TCRdb lists only in-frame clones, some missing. The sample has about 9,600 clones, less than 70% seen once. The V segment lost 3 bases and the J segment 9 bases; nucleotides outside the gene matches: 2. This CDR3 comprises 13 residues. Germline-derived CDR1 and CDR2 are GTSNPN and SVGIG (reference sequence). The starting material was PBMCs, obtained after nivolumab (anti-PD-1) treatment. The clonotype originates from a person between 40 and 80 years old with oral cavity squamous cell carcinoma. This chain joins TRBV30 and TRBJ1-6; 10 bases match TRBD1. The CDR3 is CAWSRDRGSPLHF. The CDR3 nucleotides are TGTGCCTGGAGCAGGGACAGGGGTTCACCCCTCCACTTT.